The rows below give T cell receptor beta chains drawn from one sample of a study of T cells expressing NK-cell markers. TCRdb re-called the 5' RACE reads and catalogs CDR3 proteins one per entry, DNA excluded. The sample's table shows around 550,000 distinct CDR3 sequences. Sequencing used blood T cells: a sorted CD56 or NKG2C T cell subset, CD4+ or CD8+ T cells, or bulk PBMC T cells (not recorded which). The receptors shown here come from a man younger than 30 in good health. Both conserved end residues are part of each CDR3.

TRBV7-6	TRBJ2-1	CASSPLLTGLSGGYNEQFF
TRBV7-9	TRBJ1-2	CASSLASREVDYTF
TRBV6-1	TRBJ2-7	CASALRQNHYEQYF
TRBV20-1	TRBJ2-1	CSARRLAGTRWDEQFF
TRBV12-3/TRBV12-4	TRBJ2-7	CASSLLGQGYEQYF
TRBV7-9	TRBJ2-5	CASSPAGARRETQYF
TRBV29-1	TRBJ2-5	CSASTGQGGETQYF
TRBV5-1	TRBJ2-4	CASSLTTTSGNWENIQYF
TRBV7-6	TRBJ2-2	CASSVTRTGRNTGELFF
TRBV29-1	TRBJ2-1	CSEREGVEQFF
TRBV10-1	TRBJ2-1	CASSAGKAVQYNEQFF
TRBV27	TRBJ2-7	CASSLTARPSNSYEQYF
TRBV7-6	TRBJ2-1	CASSLDRQGSDNEQFF
TRBV12-3/TRBV12-4	TRBJ1-5	CASRRTGGTDQPQHF
TRBV10-2	TRBJ1-5	CASSALSRVLGNQPQHF
TRBV12-3/TRBV12-4	TRBJ2-7	CASSPRTSVNEQYF
TRBV5-1	TRBJ1-5	CASSPTGGFQPQHF
TRBV24-1	TRBJ2-5	CATSGIGPQETQYF
TRBV20-1	TRBJ2-3	CSASRDPGDTQYF
TRBV20-1	TRBJ1-1	CSVSGTGNTEAFF
TRBV20-1	TRBJ2-3	CSAKVWVSGSRDTQYF
TRBV12-3/TRBV12-4	TRBJ1-4	CASGTRGQGATNEKLFF
TRBV30	TRBJ2-5	CAWGAGAPQQTQYF
TRBV6-5	TRBJ2-7	CASSYRGDYEQYF
TRBV11-2	TRBJ2-5	CASSPGRDWETQYF
TRBV12-3/TRBV12-4	TRBJ2-1	CASSPGTSGIYNEQFF
TRBV20-1	TRBJ1-1	CSASRPFSRSTEAFF
TRBV29-1	TRBJ1-2	CSVPREDKTYGYTF
TRBV5-1	TRBJ2-3	CASSPGTSGAPTDTQYF
TRBV18	TRBJ2-6	CASSSWSSGANVLTF
TRBV6-5	TRBJ2-1	CASSSRGQARFF
TRBV18	TRBJ2-1	CASAQAGSHNEQFF
TRBV7-3	TRBJ2-7	CASSVRGGANYEQYF
TRBV5-5	TRBJ2-5	CASSFYVGEETQYF
TRBV6-2/TRBV6-3	TRBJ2-5	CASSYSSPWTVNQETQYF
TRBV29-1	TRBJ2-3	CSVATAHTDTQYF
TRBV6-1	TRBJ2-3	CASSGWRVSTDTQYF
TRBV30	TRBJ2-1	CAWTLPWGRDEQFF
TRBV7-9	TRBJ2-2	CASPAPSGELFF
TRBV30	TRBJ1-2	CAWRVVYGYTF
TRBV30	TRBJ1-6	CAWTGQVSSPLHF
TRBV10-3	TRBJ1-1	CATGTSLSDTEAFF
TRBV10-3	TRBJ2-7	CAIRSLAGGYEQYF
TRBV28	TRBJ2-7	CASSSPQGGAYEQYF
TRBV4-1	TRBJ2-3	CASSQDKMSGRAAKSTDTQYF
TRBV24-1	TRBJ2-3	CATSDFKDRGTDTQYF
TRBV5-1	TRBJ2-1	CASSGQGESYNEQFF
TRBV25-1	TRBJ2-5	CASSDPGTSGETQYF
TRBV15	TRBJ1-1	CATSPRAITEAFF
TRBV9	TRBJ1-1	CASSPPRNTEAFF
TRBV30	TRBJ2-4	CAWSPLAGGDIQYF
TRBV29-1	TRBJ1-2	CSATPGTDGGYTF
TRBV9	TRBJ2-1	CASSVVPRLAGGSGEQFF
TRBV5-1	TRBJ2-7	CASGTGSLEQYF
TRBV20-1	TRBJ1-2	CSASRGQGYGYTF
TRBV7-9	TRBJ2-1	CASSLGFLEQFF
TRBV29-1	TRBJ2-2	CSARDRGFTGELFF